Shown below are 15 T cell receptor beta chains from a single sample sequenced in a study of Graves' ophthalmopathy and Graves' hyperthyroidism. Scientists amplified the TCR beta CDR3 regions from RNA transcripts. HTBI primers primed a first-round RT-PCR, and a second-round multiplex PCR followed. TCRdb redid the calling of the multiplex PCR reads with MiXCR, one entry per CDR3 protein. The table includes about 400,000 distinct CDR3 sequences, roughly 18% detected once. The sequenced material came from peripheral blood. The source of these receptors is a woman younger than 30 with Graves' ophthalmopathy.

This clonotype came up a few times. J is TRBJ1-6 and V is TRBV9, with no clear D. Germline V lookup: CDR1 SGDLS, CDR2 YYNGEE. The length of the CDR3 is 15 residues. V was clipped by 0 bases and J by 9 bases, with 13 bases between them. CDR3 DNA: TGTGCCAGCAGCGTAGTTGAGGGTCCTGGTTCACCCCTCCACTTT. This codes for CASSVVEGPGSPLHF.

This clonotype was found many times. This sequence joins TRBV6-1 and TRBJ2-7; 11 bases line up with TRBD2. The CDR3 spans 16 residues. Germline V gene sequence: CDR1 MNHNS, CDR2 SASEGT. V lost 5 bases to trimming and J lost 5 bases; unmatched junction nucleotides: 11. In DNA, the CDR3 is TGTGCCAGCAGTCAAGTGGCTAGCGGGGGGCCCCACGAGCAGTACTTC. As protein: CASSQVASGGPHEQYF.

At least ten counts were recorded for this clonotype. This sequence joins TRBV2 and TRBJ2-5, with D uncertain. Germline-derived CDR1 and CDR2 are SNHLY and FYNNEI. The CDR3 sequence is 13 residues long. The ends were cut back, 5 bases at V and 2 bases at J, with 9 bases in the middle. The CDR3 spells CASSYFPQETQYF. Here the CDR3 DNA reads TGTGCCAGCAGTTATTTTCCTCAAGAGACCCAGTACTTC. Full variable domain (rest looked up from reference TRBV2 and TRBJ2-5): EPEVTQTPSHQVTQMGQEVILRCVPISNHLYFYWYRQILGQKVEFLVSFYNNEISEKSEIFDDQFSVERPDGSNFTLKIRSTKLEDSAMYFCASSYFPQETQYFGPGTRLLVL.

This clonotype was seen many times. V and J are TRBV18 and TRBJ1-5, with D unresolved. The V end lost 2 bases, the J end lost 4 bases, and 9 bases lay between the germline ends. The germline CDR1 and CDR2 sequences are KGHSH and LQKENI. The CDR3 is made up of 14 amino acids. The CDR3 loop reads CASSPGLLNQPQHF. DNA for the CDR3: TGTGCCAGCTCACCAGGGTTACTGAATCAGCCCCAGCATTTT.

The genes are TRBV7-2 and TRBJ1-2; 7 nucleotides line up with TRBD1. Germline V gene lookup returns CDR1 SGHTA and CDR2 FQGNSA. There are 13 residues in the CDR3. V was pared by 3 bases and J by 4 bases, with 2 bases of the junction left unmatched. The CDR3 nucleotides are TGTGCCAGCAGCTTGGGACAGATCTATGGCTACACCTTC. This codes for CASSLGQIYGYTF.

This clonotype was seen many times. The chain couples TRBV19 to TRBJ1-2; weak D call: TRBD1 (5 bases). Germline loops: CDR1 LNHDA, CDR2 SQIVND (reference sequence). Trimming shortened V by 4 bases and J by 8 bases, and 17 bases separated the two germline ends. The CDR3 contains 14 residues. The DNA for the CDR3 is TGTGCCAGTAGTAGGGATGGACAAGTTAAAGGCTACACCTTC. Translated: CASSRDGQVKGYTF.

This rearrangement joins TRBV15 to TRBJ2-7, with TRBD2 as a possible D gene (6 bases). V lost 0 bases, J lost 5 bases, and 14 bases lay in between. CDR3 length: 15 residues. From germline, CDR1 is LNHNV and CDR2 YYDKDF (reference sequence). The CDR3 nucleotides are TGTGCCACCAGCAGAGATCCCGGGAGCGCAAACGAGCAGTACTTC. It yields the protein CATSRDPGSANEQYF.

The chain couples TRBV10-3 to TRBJ2-5, with D perhaps TRBD1 (5 bases). Germline CDR1 ENHRY, CDR2 SYGVKD. Trimming left V 2 bases short and J 4 bases short, with 14 bases between. CDR3 size: 15 residues. CDR3 coding DNA: TGTGCCATCAGTGAGCCGGAACGAAGGGGAGAGACCCAGTACTTC. Its protein product is CAISEPERRGETQYF.

At least ten counts were recorded for this clonotype. The chain recombines TRBV6-5 with TRBJ1-5; tentative D call: TRBD1 (5 bases). The CDR3 has 14 residues. Trimming cost V 7 bases and J 4 bases, with 14 bases left between them. CDR1 is MNHEY, CDR2 SVGAGI, per germline. This CDR3 is CASKRDALNQPQHF. The CDR3 DNA is TGTGCCAGCAAGCGGGACGCCTTAAATCAGCCCCAGCATTTT.

This clonotype appeared many times. V is TRBV6-1 and J is TRBJ2-7; D possibly corresponds to TRBD2 (5 bases). CDR3 size: 14 residues. The germline V and J ends were trimmed by 0 bases and 7 bases, with 13 bases remaining between them. Germline V gene lookup returns CDR1 MNHNS and CDR2 SASEGT. The CDR3 coding sequence is TGTGCCAGCAGTGAAGCGGAGGCAGCTAGGGAGCAGTACTTC. Its protein is CASSEAEAAREQYF.

V gene TRBV9 combines with J gene TRBJ2-5; 8 bases map to TRBD2. Unmatched junction bases numbered 11, after V lost 4 bases and J lost 3 bases. Germline V lookup: CDR1 SGDLS, CDR2 YYNGEE. The length of the CDR3 is 16 residues. This CDR3 is CASSPRRSGGKETQYF. The CDR3 DNA sequence: TGTGCCAGCAGCCCTAGGAGAAGCGGGGGTAAAGAGACCCAGTACTTC.

This clonotype was detected ten times or more. The chain recombines TRBV11-2 with TRBJ2-7; D uncertain. The V end was cut by 0 bases, the J end by 1 base, with 7 bases between. The CDR3 runs 14 residues. Germline values: CDR1 SGHAT, CDR2 FQNNGV. CDR3 bases: TGTGCCAGCAGCTTAGACGGATCATCCTACGAGCAGTACTTC. This translates into CASSLDGSSYEQYF.

This clonotype was found many times. The V and J genes are TRBV6-2 or TRBV6-3 and TRBJ2-5, with D maybe TRBD1 (6 bases). Germline CDR1 is MNHEY and CDR2 is SVGEGT. Trimming cost V 6 bases and J 2 bases, with 16 bases left between them. CDR3 length: 15 residues. The CDR3 is CASSRGALRQETQYF. In DNA, the CDR3 is TGTGCCAGCAGCAGGGGCGCGCTAAGACAAGAGACCCAGTACTTC.

This clonotype has ten or more counts. This CDR3 reads CASSLGVTNTGELFF. CDR3 DNA: TGCGCCAGCAGCTTGGGGGTGACTAACACCGGGGAGCTGTTTTTT. The V gene is TRBV5-1, the J gene TRBJ2-2, with D unresolved. This CDR3 is 15 amino acids long. Germline V gene data show CDR1 as SGHRS and CDR2 as YFSETQ. V shed 0 bases and J shed 2 bases, with 8 bases lying between them.

This clonotype was seen many times. The chain is built from TRBV5-6 and TRBJ1-1; D call uncertain. The CDR3 is 14 amino acids. The V end was cut by 3 bases, the J end by 1 base, with 10 bases between. Germline V CDR1 and CDR2: SGHDT, YYEEEE. The CDR3 sequence: CASSSRLRNTEAFF. For the CDR3, the DNA is TGTGCCAGCAGCTCCAGACTCAGGAACACTGAAGCTTTCTTT.